A single count supports the clone carrying this T cell receptor beta chain. Only in-frame clones appear in the TCRdb table, and some are missing; sequencing was by immunoSEQ multiplex PCR. The profile shows around 93,000 clones, over 65% of them singletons. From germline, CDR1 is SGHKS and CDR2 YYEKEE (reference sequence). Losses at the gene ends were 2 bases for V and 7 bases for J; bases not matched to a gene: 4. The CDR3 runs to 13 residues. This entry is derived from a study of PD-L1 blockade in urothelial cancer. Study-wide context: Patients, treated from about 2014 onward, received atezolizumab 1,200 mg intravenously every 3 weeks.

Time point given: peripheral blood 6 weeks after treatment start. The receptor was isolated from a man aged 70-80 years with urothelial cancer. The rearrangement uses TRBV5-5 and TRBJ2-7, with 9 bases identical to TRBD1. This material consisted of PBMCs, taken around atezolizumab (anti-PD-L1) treatment. The CDR3 DNA reads as TGTGCCAGCAGCTTAACAGGGGGCTGGGAGCAGTACTTC. Its protein product is CASSLTGGWEQYF.